The clone carrying this TCR beta chain was recorded once. The antigen is not known. This entry belongs to a study of post-analysis software for immune sequencing data. About the research overall: The courses of disease that were included comprised relapsing-remitting, secondary progressive and progressive-relapsing multiple sclerosis.

Study conclusions and caveats: For normalized Chao1 diversity, multiple sclerosis patients scored significantly lower than controls did. Samples sharing a preparation batch grouped tightly together when assessed by F measure. Among several TRBV segments more frequent in patients than controls were TRBV5-6, TRBV5-1 and TRBV20-1.

Germline V gene data show CDR1 as KGHSH and CDR2 as LQKENI. Trimming took 1 base from V and 5 from J; bases not matched to a gene: 5. This CDR3 has 14 amino acids. Prepared libraries of TCR beta cDNA carried unique molecular identifiers. Out of roughly 0.85 to 11 million T cells, 470,000 or so cDNA molecules were generated. TCRdb reprocessed the PCR reads via MiXCR and lists one record per CDR3 protein. The sample has 650,000 to 850,000 distinct CDR3 sequences, 53% seen once. This receptor was obtained from a girl aged 10 to 17 with multiple sclerosis. The gene calls are TRBV18 and TRBJ2-7, with TRBD2 identical over 7 bases. Sequenced input: blood. CDR3 in DNA: TGTGCCAGCTCACCACAGCGGGACCGGGACGAGCAGTACTTC. Its protein product is CASSPQRDRDEQYF.